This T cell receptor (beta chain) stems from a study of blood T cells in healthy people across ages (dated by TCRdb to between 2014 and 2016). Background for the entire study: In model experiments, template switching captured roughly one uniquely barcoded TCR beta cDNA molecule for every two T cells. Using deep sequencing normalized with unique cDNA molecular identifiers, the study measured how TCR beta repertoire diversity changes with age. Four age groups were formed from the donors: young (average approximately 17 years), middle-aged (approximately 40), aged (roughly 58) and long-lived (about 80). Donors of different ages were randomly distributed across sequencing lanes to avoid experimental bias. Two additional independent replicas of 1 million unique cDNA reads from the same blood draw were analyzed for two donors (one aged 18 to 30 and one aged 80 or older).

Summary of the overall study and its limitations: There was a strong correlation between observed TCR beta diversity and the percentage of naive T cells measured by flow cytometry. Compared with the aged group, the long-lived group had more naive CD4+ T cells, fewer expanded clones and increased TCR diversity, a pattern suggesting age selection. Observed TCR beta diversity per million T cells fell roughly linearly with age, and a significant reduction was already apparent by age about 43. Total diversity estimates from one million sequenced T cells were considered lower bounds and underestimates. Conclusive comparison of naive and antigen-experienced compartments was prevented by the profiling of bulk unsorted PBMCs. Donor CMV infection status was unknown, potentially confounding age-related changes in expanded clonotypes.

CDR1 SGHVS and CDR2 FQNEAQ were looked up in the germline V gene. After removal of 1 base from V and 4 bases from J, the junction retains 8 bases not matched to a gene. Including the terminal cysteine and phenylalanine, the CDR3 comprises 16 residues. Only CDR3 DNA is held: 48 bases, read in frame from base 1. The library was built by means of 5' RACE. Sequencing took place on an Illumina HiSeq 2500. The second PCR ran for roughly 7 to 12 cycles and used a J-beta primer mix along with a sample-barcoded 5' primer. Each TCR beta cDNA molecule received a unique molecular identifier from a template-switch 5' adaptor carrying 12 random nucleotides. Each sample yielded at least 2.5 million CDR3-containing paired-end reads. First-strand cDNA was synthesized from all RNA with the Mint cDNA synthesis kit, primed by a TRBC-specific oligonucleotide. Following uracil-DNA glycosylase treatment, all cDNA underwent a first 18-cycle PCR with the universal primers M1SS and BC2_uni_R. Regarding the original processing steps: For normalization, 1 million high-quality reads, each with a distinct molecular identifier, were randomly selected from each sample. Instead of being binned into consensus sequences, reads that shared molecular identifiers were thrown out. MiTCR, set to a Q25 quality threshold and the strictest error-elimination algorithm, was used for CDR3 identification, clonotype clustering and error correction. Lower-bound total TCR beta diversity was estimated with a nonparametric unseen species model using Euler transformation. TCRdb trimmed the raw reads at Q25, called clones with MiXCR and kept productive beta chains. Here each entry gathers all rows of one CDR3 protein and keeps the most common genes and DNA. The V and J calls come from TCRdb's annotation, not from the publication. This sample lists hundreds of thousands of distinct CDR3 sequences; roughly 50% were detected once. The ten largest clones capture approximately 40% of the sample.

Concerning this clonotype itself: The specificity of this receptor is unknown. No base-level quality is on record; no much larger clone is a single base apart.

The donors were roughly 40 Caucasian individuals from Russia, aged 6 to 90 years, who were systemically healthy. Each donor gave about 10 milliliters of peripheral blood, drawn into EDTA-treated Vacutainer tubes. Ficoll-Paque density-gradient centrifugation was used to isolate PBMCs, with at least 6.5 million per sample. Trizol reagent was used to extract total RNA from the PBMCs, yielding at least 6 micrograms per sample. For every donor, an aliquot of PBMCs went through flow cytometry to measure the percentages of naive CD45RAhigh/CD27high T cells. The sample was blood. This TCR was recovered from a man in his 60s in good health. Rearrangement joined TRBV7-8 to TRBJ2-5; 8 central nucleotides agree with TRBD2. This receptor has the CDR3 CASSLVGGGMGETQYF. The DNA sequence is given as TGTGCCAGCAGCTTAGTGGGCGGGGGGATGGGAGAGACCCAGTACTTC.